A single sample gave rise to the 4 T cell receptor beta chains below, sequenced in a study of cytomegalovirus exposure and HLA in healthy donors (dated by TCRdb to the late 2010s). The protocol used for the library was the immunoSEQ multiplex PCR assay. For the multiplex PCR, a mixture combining 60 forward primers for TCR Vbeta segments and 13 reverse primers for TCR Jbeta segments was used. TCRdb obtained this table from immuneACCESS and retained in-frame rearrangements with V and J assigned. These tables miss some clones; where compared with another copy, unresolved V genes account for less than half of the shortfall, and the remainder is unexplained. The sample data list 150,000 to 200,000 clones, and around three quarters of these were observed just once. The ten most abundant clones make up approximately 2.1% of the sample. Source material: PBMCs. The receptors originated from a man aged 25-45 years in good health and CMV-seronegative.

V usage is TRBV5-1 and J usage is TRBJ2-2; D not certain. The CDR3 has 14 amino acids. Trimming stripped 3 bases from V and 5 bases from J, with 11 bases between. Germline V CDR1 and CDR2: SGHRS, YFSETQ. The CDR3 protein is CASSSYSATGELFF. DNA for the CDR3: TGCGCCAGCAGCTCCTACTCTGCGACCGGGGAGCTGTTTTTT. Filled out from reference TRBV5-1 and TRBJ2-2, the complete variable domain reads KAGVTQTPRYLIKTRGQQVTLSCSPISGHRSVSWYQQTPGQGLQFLFEYFSETQRNKGNFPGRFSGRQFSNSRSEMNVSTLELGDSALYLCASSSYSATGELFFGEGSRLTVL.

In this sample, this clone turned up once. V usage is TRBV28 and J usage is TRBJ2-1; TRBD2 agrees at 16 bases. Germline CDR1 is MDHEN and CDR2 is SYDVKM. The CDR3 runs 24 residues. V lost 5 bases, J lost 4 bases, and 26 bases stayed unmatched. CDR3 residues: CASSPQVPGLAGGPVRPPYNEQFF. The DNA of the CDR3 is TGTGCCAGCAGTCCCCAAGTCCCGGGACTAGCGGGAGGGCCTGTCCGTCCTCCTTACAATGAGCAGTTCTTC.

V is TRBV7-9 and J is TRBJ2-1, with TRBD2 matching over 7 bases. This CDR3 comprises 15 residues. Losses at the gene ends were 1 base for V and 7 bases for J; bases not matched to a gene: 7. Germline-derived CDR1 and CDR2 are SEHNR and FQNEAQ (reference sequence). As DNA, the CDR3 is TGTGCCAGCAGCTTAGTTGCGGGAGAAAGGAATGAGCAGTTCTTC. Amino acid sequence: CASSLVAGERNEQFF.

The chain uses TRBV19 and TRBJ2-7, with a tentative D call TRBD2 (6 bases). Trimming removed 2 bases from V and 5 bases from J, with 10 bases in between. Germline lookup yields CDR1 LNHDA and CDR2 SQIVND (reference sequence). The CDR3 has 13 amino acids. CDR3 amino acids: CASSITGTDEQYF. The CDR3 DNA reads TGTGCCAGTAGTATAACGGGGACTGACGAGCAGTACTTC. The full variable domain, rest sourced from reference TRBV19 and TRBJ2-7, is DGGITQSPKYLFRKEGQNVTLSCEQNLNHDAMYWYRQDPGQGLRLIYYSQIVNDFQKGDIAEGYSVSREKKESFPLTVTSAQKNPTAFYLCASSITGTDEQYFGPGTRLTVT.